Ten or more counts support the clone carrying this T cell receptor (beta chain). The source material, RNA transcripts, was used to amplify TCR beta CDR3 regions. In the first-round RT-PCR of the TCR CDR3, the HTBI primer set was used. Via MiXCR, TCRdb re-called the multiplex PCR reads, giving one row per CDR3 protein. This sample has around 720,000 distinct CDR3 sequences; 35% occur once, and the top ten carry less than 35%. The CDR3 is 13 residues long. V lost 7 bases and J lost 8; bases outside the gene matches: 10. This sample is drawn from a study of T cells in Graves' hyperthyroidism and ophthalmopathy.

The sequence was obtained from a woman aged 40 to 49 with Graves' hyperthyroidism. The sequencing sample was made of blood. The rearrangement uses TRBV12-3 or TRBV12-4 and TRBJ1-1, with 7 bases matching TRBD1. CDR3 in DNA: TGTGCCAGCACCGGGGGACAGTCCCGGGAAGCTTTCTTT. Protein product: CASTGGQSREAFF.